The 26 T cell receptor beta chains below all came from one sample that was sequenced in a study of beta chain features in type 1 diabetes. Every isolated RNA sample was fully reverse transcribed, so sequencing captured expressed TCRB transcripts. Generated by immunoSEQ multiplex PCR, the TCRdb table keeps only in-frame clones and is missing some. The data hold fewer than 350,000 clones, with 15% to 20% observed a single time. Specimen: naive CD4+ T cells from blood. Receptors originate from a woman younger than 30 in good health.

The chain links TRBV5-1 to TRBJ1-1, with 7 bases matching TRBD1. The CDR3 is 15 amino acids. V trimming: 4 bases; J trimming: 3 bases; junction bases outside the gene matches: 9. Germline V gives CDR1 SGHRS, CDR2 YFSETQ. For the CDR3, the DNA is TGCGCCAGCAGCCCCCGGACAGGAGGGGACACTGAAGCTTTCTTT. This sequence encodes CASSPRTGGDTEAFF.

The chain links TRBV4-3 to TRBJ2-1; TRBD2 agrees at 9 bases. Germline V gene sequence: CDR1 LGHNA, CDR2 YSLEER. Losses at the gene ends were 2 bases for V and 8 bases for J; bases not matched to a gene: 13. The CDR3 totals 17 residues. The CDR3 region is CASSQRAAAGGLDEQFF. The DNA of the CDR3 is TGCGCCAGCAGCCAAAGGGCCGCGGCGGGGGGGCTGGATGAGCAGTTCTTC.

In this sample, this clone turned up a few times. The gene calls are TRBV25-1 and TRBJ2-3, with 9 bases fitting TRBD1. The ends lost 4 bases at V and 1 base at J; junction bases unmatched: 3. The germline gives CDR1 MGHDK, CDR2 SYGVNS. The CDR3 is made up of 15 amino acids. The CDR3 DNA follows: TGTGCCAGCAGTGTACAGGGGGCAGGCACAGATACGCAGTATTTT. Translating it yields CASSVQGAGTDTQYF.

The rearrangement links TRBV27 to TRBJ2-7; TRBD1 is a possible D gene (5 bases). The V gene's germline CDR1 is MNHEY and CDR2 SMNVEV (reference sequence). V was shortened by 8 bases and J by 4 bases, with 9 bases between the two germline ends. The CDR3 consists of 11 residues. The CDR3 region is CASGRTYEQYF. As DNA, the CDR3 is TGTGCCAGCGGACGGACATACGAGCAGTACTTC.

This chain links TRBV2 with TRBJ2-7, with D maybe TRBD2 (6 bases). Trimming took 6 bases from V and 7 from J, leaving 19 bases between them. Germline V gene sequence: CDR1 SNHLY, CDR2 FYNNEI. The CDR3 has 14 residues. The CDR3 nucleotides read TGTGCCAGCAGGGGGACTGGCTTTTTGGGGGAGCAGTACTTC. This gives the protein CASRGTGFLGEQYF.

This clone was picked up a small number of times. The CDR3 DNA reads as TGTGCCAGCAGCTTGGCCAGGCCGACCTACGAGCAGTACTTC. It yields the protein CASSLARPTYEQYF. V is TRBV5-6 and J is TRBJ2-7; D gene uncertain. V was pared by 0 bases and J by 2 bases, with 9 bases between. The CDR3 extends over 14 amino acids. Germline lookup yields CDR1 SGHDT and CDR2 YYEEEE.

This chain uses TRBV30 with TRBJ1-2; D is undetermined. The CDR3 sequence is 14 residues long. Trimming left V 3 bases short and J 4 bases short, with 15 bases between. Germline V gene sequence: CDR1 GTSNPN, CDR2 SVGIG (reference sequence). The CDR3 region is CAWRGKAGSYGYTF. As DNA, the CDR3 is TGTGCCTGGAGAGGCAAGGCGGGGAGCTATGGCTACACCTTC.

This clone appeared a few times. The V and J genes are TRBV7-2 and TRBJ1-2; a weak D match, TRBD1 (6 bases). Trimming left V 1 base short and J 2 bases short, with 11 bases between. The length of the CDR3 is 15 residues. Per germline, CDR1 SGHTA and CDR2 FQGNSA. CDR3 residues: CASSLVGTSNYGYTF. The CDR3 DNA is TGTGCCAGCAGCTTAGTTGGGACATCCAACTATGGCTACACCTTC. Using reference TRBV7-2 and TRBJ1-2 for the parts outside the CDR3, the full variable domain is GAGVSQSPSNKVTEKGKDVELRCDPISGHTALYWYRQSLGQGLEFLIYFQGNSAPDKSGLPSDRFSAERTGGSVSTLTIQRTQQEDSAVYLCASSLVGTSNYGYTFGSGTRLTVV.

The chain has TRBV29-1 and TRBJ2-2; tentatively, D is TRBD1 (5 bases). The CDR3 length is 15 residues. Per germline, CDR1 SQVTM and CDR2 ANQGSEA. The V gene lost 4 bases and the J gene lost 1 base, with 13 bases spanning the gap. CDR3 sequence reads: CSVVTAGLNTGELFF. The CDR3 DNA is TGCAGCGTTGTGACGGCAGGGCTGAACACCGGGGAGCTGTTTTTT.

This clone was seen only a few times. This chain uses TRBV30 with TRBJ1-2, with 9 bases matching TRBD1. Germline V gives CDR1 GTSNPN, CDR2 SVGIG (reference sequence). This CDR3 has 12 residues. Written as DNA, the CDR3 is TGTGCTTCGCGGGGACAGGGCTATGGCTACACCTTC. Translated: CASRGQGYGYTF.

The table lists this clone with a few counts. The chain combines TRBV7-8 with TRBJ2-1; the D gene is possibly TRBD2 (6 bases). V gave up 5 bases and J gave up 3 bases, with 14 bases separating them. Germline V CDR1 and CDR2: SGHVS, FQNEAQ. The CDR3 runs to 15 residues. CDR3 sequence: CASSVERVLYNEQFF. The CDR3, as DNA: TGTGCCAGCAGCGTAGAGCGGGTCCTCTACAATGAGCAGTTCTTC.

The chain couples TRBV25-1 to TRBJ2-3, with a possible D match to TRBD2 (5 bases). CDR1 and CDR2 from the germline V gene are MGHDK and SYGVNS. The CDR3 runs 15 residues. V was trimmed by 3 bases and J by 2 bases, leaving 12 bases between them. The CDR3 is CASSDPGKYTDTQYF. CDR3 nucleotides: TGTGCCAGCAGTGACCCGGGAAAGTACACAGATACGCAGTATTTT. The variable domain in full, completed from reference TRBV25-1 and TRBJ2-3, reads EADIYQTPRYLVIGTGKKITLECSQTMGHDKMYWYQQDPGMELHLIHYSYGVNSTEKGDLSSESTVSRIRTEHFPLTLESARPSHTSQYLCASSDPGKYTDTQYFGPGTRLTVL.

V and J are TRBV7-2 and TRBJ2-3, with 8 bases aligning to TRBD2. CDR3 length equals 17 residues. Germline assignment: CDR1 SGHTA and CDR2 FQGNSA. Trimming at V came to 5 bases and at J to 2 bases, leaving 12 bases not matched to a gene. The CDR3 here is CASSPRGRGGYTDTQYF. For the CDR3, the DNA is TGTGCCAGCAGCCCCCGGGGACGCGGGGGGTACACAGATACGCAGTATTTT.

CDR3 residues: CASSFGQLGSNQPQHF. The CDR3 DNA follows: TGTGCCAGTAGTTTCGGACAGCTGGGTAGCAATCAGCCCCAGCATTTT. This rearrangement joins TRBV19 to TRBJ1-5, with a tentative D call TRBD1 (6 bases). From germline, CDR1 is LNHDA and CDR2 SQIVND (reference sequence). The ends were cut back, 5 bases at V and 0 bases at J, with 14 bases in the middle. The CDR3 has 16 amino acids.

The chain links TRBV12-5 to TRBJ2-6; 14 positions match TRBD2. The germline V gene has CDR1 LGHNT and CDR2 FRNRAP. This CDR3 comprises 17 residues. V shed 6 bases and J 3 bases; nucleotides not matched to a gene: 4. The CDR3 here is CASGGLAGGRGANVLTF. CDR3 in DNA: TGTGCTAGTGGCGGACTAGCGGGAGGTCGTGGGGCCAACGTCCTGACTTTC.

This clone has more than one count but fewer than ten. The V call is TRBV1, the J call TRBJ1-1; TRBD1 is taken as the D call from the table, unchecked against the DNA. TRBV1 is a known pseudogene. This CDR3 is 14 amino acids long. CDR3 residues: CTSSRDREDTEAFF. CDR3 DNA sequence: TGCACCAGCAGCCGGGACAGGGAAGACACTGAAGCTTTCTTT.

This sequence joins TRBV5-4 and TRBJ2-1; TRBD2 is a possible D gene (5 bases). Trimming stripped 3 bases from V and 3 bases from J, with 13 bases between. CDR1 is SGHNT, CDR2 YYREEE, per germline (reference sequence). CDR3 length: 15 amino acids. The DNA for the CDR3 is TGTGCCAGCAGCTCCCCAGCGGAGAACTACAATGAGCAGTTCTTC. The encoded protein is CASSSPAENYNEQFF.

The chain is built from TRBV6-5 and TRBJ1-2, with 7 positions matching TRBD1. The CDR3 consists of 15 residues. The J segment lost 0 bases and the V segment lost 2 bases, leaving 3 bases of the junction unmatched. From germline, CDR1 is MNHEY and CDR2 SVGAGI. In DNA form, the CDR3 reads TGTGCCAGCAGTTACATCCAGGGGGCTAACTATGGCTACACCTTC. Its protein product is CASSYIQGANYGYTF.

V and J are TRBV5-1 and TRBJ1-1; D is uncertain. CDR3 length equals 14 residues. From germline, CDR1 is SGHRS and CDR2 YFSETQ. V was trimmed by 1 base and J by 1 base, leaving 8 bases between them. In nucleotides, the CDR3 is TGCGCCAGCAGCTTGACAGTGACGAACACTGAAGCTTTCTTT. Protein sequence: CASSLTVTNTEAFF. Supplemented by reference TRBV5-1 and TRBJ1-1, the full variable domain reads KAGVTQTPRYLIKTRGQQVTLSCSPISGHRSVSWYQQTPGQGLQFLFEYFSETQRNKGNFPGRFSGRQFSNSRSEMNVSTLELGDSALYLCASSLTVTNTEAFFGQGTRLTVV.

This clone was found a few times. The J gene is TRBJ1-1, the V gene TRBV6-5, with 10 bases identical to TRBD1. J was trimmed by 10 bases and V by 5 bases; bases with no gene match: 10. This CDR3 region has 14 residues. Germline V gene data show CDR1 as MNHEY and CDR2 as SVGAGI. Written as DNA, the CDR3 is TGTGCCAGCAGTACAGCAGCTAGGACAGGGGGAGCTTTCTTT. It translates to CASSTAARTGGAFF.

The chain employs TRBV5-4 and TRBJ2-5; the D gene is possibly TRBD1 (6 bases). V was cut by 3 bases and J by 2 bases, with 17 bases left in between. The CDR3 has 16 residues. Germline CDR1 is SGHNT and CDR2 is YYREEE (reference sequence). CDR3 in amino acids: CASSSGQTDSQETQYF. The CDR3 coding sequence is TGTGCCAGCAGCTCCGGACAGACAGACTCACAAGAGACCCAGTACTTC.

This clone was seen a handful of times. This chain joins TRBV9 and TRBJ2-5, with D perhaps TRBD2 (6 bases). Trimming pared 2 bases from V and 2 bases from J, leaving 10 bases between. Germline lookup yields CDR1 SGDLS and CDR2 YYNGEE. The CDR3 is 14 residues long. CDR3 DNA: TGTGCCAGCAGCGTGGAAGGGAGGCAAGAGACCCAGTACTTC. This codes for CASSVEGRQETQYF.

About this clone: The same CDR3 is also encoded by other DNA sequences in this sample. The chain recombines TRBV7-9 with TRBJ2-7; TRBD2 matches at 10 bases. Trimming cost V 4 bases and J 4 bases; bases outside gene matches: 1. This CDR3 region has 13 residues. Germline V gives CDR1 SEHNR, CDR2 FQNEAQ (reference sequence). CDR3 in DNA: TGTGCCAGCAGCTCGACTAGCGGGTACGAGCAGTACTTC. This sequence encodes CASSSTSGYEQYF. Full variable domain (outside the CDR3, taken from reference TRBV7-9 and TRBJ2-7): DTGVSQNPRHKITKRGQNVTFRCDPISEHNRLYWYRQTLGQGPEFLTYFQNEAQLEKSRLLSDRFSAERPKGSFSTLEIQRTEQGDSAMYLCASSSTSGYEQYFGPGTRLTVT.

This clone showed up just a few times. CDR3 sequence reads: CASSVTGPGSGSSRSTDTQYF. Written as DNA, the CDR3 is TGTGCCAGCAGCGTAACTGGGCCGGGGAGCGGGAGTTCGCGAAGCACAGATACGCAGTATTTT. This chain joins TRBV9 and TRBJ2-3; TRBD2 matches at 8 bases. This CDR3 has 21 residues. V lost 1 base to trimming and J lost 0 bases; unmatched junction nucleotides: 19. The germline gives CDR1 SGDLS, CDR2 YYNGEE.

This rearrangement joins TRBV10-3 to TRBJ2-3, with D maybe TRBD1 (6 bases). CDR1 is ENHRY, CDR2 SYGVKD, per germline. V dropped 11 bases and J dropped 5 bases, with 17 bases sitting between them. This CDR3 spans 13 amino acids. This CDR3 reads CASKEQGGDTQYF. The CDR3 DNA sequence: TGTGCCTCCAAGGAACAGGGCGGAGATACGCAGTATTTT.

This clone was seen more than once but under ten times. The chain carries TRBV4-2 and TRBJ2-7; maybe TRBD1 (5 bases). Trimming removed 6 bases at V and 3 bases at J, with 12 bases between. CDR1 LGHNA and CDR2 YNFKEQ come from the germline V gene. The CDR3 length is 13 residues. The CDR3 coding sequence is TGTGCCAGCAGTCGAGACAGTATCTACGAGCAGTACTTC. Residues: CASSRDSIYEQYF.